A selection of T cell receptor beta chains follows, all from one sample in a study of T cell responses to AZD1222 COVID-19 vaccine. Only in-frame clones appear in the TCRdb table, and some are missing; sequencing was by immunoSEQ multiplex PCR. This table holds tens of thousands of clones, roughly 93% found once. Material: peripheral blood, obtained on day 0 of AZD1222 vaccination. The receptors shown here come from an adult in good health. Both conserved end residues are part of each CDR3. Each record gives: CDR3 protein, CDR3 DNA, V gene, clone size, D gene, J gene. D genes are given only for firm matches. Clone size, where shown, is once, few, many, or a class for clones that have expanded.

CASSAEDRVAGNTIYF,TGTGCCAGCAGCGCGGAGGACAGGGTAGCGGGAAACACCATATATTTT,TRBV4-2,-,TRBD1,TRBJ1-3
CASSLGVPGAPQHF,TGTGCCAGCAGCTTGGGGGTCCCTGGGGCGCCCCAGCATTTT,TRBV5-4,-,-,TRBJ1-5
CASSLSTGRTDTQYF,TGTGCCAGCAGCCTTTCCACAGGACGCACAGATACGCAGTATTTT,TRBV5-4,-,-,TRBJ2-3
CASSPQGGGGYNEQFF,TGTGCCAGCAGCCCCCAGGGGGGGGGCGGGTACAATGAGCAGTTCTTC,TRBV7-3,-,-,TRBJ2-1
CASSAGNTGELFF,TGTGCCAGCTCCGCGGGGAACACCGGGGAGCTGTTTTTT,TRBV9,few,-,TRBJ2-2
CASSSPPGGSQETQYF,TGTGCCAGCAGTTCCCCCCCCGGTGGCTCCCAAGAGACCCAGTACTTC,TRBV28,-,-,TRBJ2-5
CASSLVRGSFYSPLHF,TGTGCCAGCAGCTTAGTACGGGGCAGTTTTTATTCACCCCTCCACTTT,TRBV7-2,-,-,TRBJ1-6
CATTKQGEAYGYTF,TGTGCCACCACCAAACAGGGGGAAGCCTATGGCTACACCTTC,TRBV5-6,-,TRBD1,TRBJ1-2
CASPAPGGENTGELFF,TGTGCCTCCCCGGCGCCTGGCGGGGAGAACACCGGGGAGCTGTTTTTT,TRBV7-9,-,-,TRBJ2-2
CASSYGSYYGYTF,TGTGCCAGCAGCTATGGGTCCTACTATGGCTACACCTTC,TRBV28,-,-,TRBJ1-2
CASSQLAGGGSPLHF,TGTGCCAGCAGCCAATTGGCCGGGGGAGGTTCACCCCTCCACTTT,TRBV7-9,-,-,TRBJ1-6
CASSLGLGPTDTQYF,TGTGCCAGCTCACTCGGACTAGGACCCACAGATACGCAGTATTTT,TRBV18,-,TRBD2,TRBJ2-3
CASSLMGQGRETQYF,TGTGCCAGCAGCTTAATGGGTCAGGGACGGGAGACCCAGTACTTC,TRBV7-6,-,-,TRBJ2-5
CASREGQSYGYTF,TGTGCCAGCAGGGAGGGACAGAGCTATGGCTACACCTTC,TRBV6-5,-,TRBD1,TRBJ1-2
CASSGAGGPQDTEAFF,TGTGCCAGCAGTGGGGCAGGGGGCCCTCAGGACACTGAAGCTTTCTTT,TRBV2,-,TRBD1,TRBJ1-1
CASSLGLVSYTGELFF,TGTGCCAGCAGCTTAGGACTAGTATCGTATACCGGGGAGCTGTTTTTT,TRBV7-2,-,-,TRBJ2-2
CASSSPGLGGETQYF,TGTGCCAGCAGTTCCCCGGGACTCGGAGGGGAGACCCAGTACTTC,TRBV28,-,-,TRBJ2-5
CASRSGTSGRETQYF,TGTGCCAGCAGATCCGGGACTAGCGGACGGGAGACCCAGTACTTC,TRBV7-2,once,TRBD2,TRBJ2-5
CASSLVAGTYEQYF,TGTGCCAGCAGCTTGGTGGCAGGGACCTACGAGCAGTACTTC,TRBV5-4,-,-,TRBJ2-7
CASSGEQGAHEQYF,TGTGCCAGCAGCGGCGAGCAGGGGGCCCACGAGCAGTACTTC,TRBV6-6,-,TRBD1,TRBJ2-7
CASSPMGGGEKLFF,TGTGCCAGTAGTCCGATGGGAGGCGGTGAAAAACTGTTTTTT,TRBV19,-,-,TRBJ1-4
CASSSLWSRGHSYEQYF,TGTGCCAGCAGTTCCCTTTGGTCGCGGGGCCATTCCTACGAGCAGTACTTC,TRBV6-2/TRBV6-3,few,-,TRBJ2-7
CASSPGQESYGYTF,TGTGCCAGCTCACCAGGTCAGGAGAGCTATGGCTACACCTTC,TRBV18,-,-,TRBJ1-2
CASSYSYGTYEQYF,TGTGCCAGCAGTTACTCGTACGGGACCTACGAGCAGTACTTC,TRBV6-5,-,-,TRBJ2-7
CASSYTDLYEQYF,TGTGCCAGCAGTTACACGGACCTCTACGAGCAGTACTTC,TRBV6-2/TRBV6-3,-,-,TRBJ2-7
CATSRARQGARGEKLFF,TGTGCCACCAGCAGAGCCAGACAGGGGGCGCGGGGTGAAAAACTGTTTTTT,TRBV15,-,TRBD1,TRBJ1-4
CASSYYAGRATNEKLFF,TGTGCCAGCAGTTATTACGCAGGGCGGGCAACTAATGAAAAACTGTTTTTT,TRBV6-2/TRBV6-3,-,-,TRBJ1-4
CASSFPPFPDTQYF,TGTGCCAGCAGCTTTCCCCCATTCCCAGATACGCAGTATTTT,TRBV7-2,-,-,TRBJ2-3
CASSLVRNTEAFF,TGTGCCAGCAGCTTAGTTCGGAACACTGAAGCTTTCTTT,TRBV7-6,-,-,TRBJ1-1
CPSPPHDRKGPSSPLHF,TGTCCCAGCCCCCCCCACGACAGGAAGGGGCCGAGTTCACCCCTCCACTTT,TRBV7-9,few,-,TRBJ1-6
CASSQGGGYEQYF,TGCGCCAGCAGCCAAGGTGGGGGGTACGAGCAGTACTTC,TRBV4-1,-,-,TRBJ2-7
CASSLSQDQETQYF,TGTGCCAGCAGCTTAAGTCAGGACCAAGAGACCCAGTACTTC,TRBV7-3,-,-,TRBJ2-5
CASSLGMPGFVNTEAFF,TGTGCCAGCAGCTTAGGTATGCCGGGGTTTGTGAACACTGAAGCTTTCTTT,TRBV7-2,once,-,TRBJ1-1
CASSGGTGANEKLFF,TGTGCCAGCAGTGGAGGGACAGGGGCTAATGAAAAACTGTTTTTT,TRBV27,-,TRBD1,TRBJ1-4
CASSLNREVKQETQYF,TGCGCCAGCAGCTTAAACAGGGAGGTGAAACAAGAGACCCAGTACTTC,TRBV5-1,-,-,TRBJ2-5
CASSEIEGLYNSPLHF,TGTGCCAGCAGTGAAATCGAGGGGTTATATAATTCACCCCTCCACTTT,TRBV2,-,-,TRBJ1-6
CASSRGPGRDTGELFF,TGTGCCAGCAGCCGAGGACCCGGACGGGACACCGGGGAGCTGTTTTTT,TRBV7-9,few,-,TRBJ2-2
CAISKWGRVYEQYF,TGTGCCATCAGTAAGTGGGGGCGCGTATACGAGCAGTACTTC,TRBV10-3,-,-,TRBJ2-7
CASSIRVDFGRGPSDTQYF,TGTGCCAGTAGTATAAGGGTGGACTTTGGGCGGGGGCCATCAGATACGCAGTATTTT,TRBV19,once,-,TRBJ2-3
CASSYDQDRANQPQHF,TGTGCCAGCAGCTACGATCAGGACAGGGCCAATCAGCCCCAGCATTTT,TRBV7-2,-,TRBD1,TRBJ1-5
CASRSLGETQYF,TGTGCCAGCAGGTCGTTGGGGGAGACCCAGTACTTC,TRBV7-6,-,-,TRBJ2-5
CASSSEREGRTF,TGTGCCAGCAGCTCTGAAAGGGAGGGGCGCACCTTC,TRBV11-2,-,-,TRBJ1-2